Listed below are T cell receptor beta chains from one sample, sequenced in a study of graft-versus-host responses after intestinal transplantation. These TCRs are of unknown antigen specificity. Sequencing used immunoSEQ multiplex PCR; TCRdb keeps in-frame clones, though not all of them. Here the sample spans 130,000 to 150,000 clones, about 93% being singletons. The sequencing here drew on unstimulated CD4+ T cells sorted from spleen or lymph node cells, taken before intestinal transplant. The source is a human donor who received an intestinal transplant. Each CDR3 is given with its conserved first and last residue. A D gene is named only where the DNA matches it firmly. Only part of the rows carry a size: once, few, many, or a class if the clone is expanded.

V	J	size	D	DNA	CDR3
TRBV29-1	TRBJ2-1	-	TRBD1	TGCAGCGTTTCCGGGACAGGGTGGAATGAGCAGTTCTTC	CSVSGTGWNEQFF
TRBV15	TRBJ2-1	-	-	TGTGCCACCAGCAGAGAAGGCAGACTTTACAATGAGCAGTTCTTC	CATSREGRLYNEQFF
TRBV7-2	TRBJ1-3	-	TRBD1	TGTGCCAGCAGCTTCGGGACAGGGACTTCTGGAAACACCATATATTTT	CASSFGTGTSGNTIYF
TRBV4-1	TRBJ2-7	-	TRBD2	TGCGCCAGCAGCCAAGGGACTAGCGGGGCCTACGAGCAGTACTTC	CASSQGTSGAYEQYF
TRBV5-1	TRBJ2-1	-	TRBD2	TGCGCCAGCAAGGCGGGAGATTCAGGGAATGAGCAGTTCTTC	CASKAGDSGNEQFF
TRBV7-2	TRBJ2-3	-	-	TGTGCCAGCAGCTTACGCAGGGGCCCAGATACGCAGTATTTT	CASSLRRGPDTQYF
TRBV28	TRBJ2-3	-	-	TGTGCCAGTTTAGATACGCAGTATTTT	CASLDTQYF
TRBV5-5	TRBJ2-7	-	-	TGTGCCAGCAGATCGGACAGACCTCCGGGCTACGAGCAGTACTTC	CASRSDRPPGYEQYF
TRBV7-9	TRBJ2-7	-	-	TGTGCCAGCAGCTTTCAAGGTAGGGGGACCCAGAAAGCGTACGAGCAGTACTTC	CASSFQGRGTQKAYEQYF
TRBV27	TRBJ2-1	-	TRBD2	TGTGCCAGCAGTTTCTCGACTAGCGGGGTTGAGCAGTTCTTC	CASSFSTSGVEQFF
TRBV28	TRBJ1-2	-	TRBD1	TGTGCCAGCAGTCCTCCACAGGGGGCGCAGGGCTACACCTTC	CASSPPQGAQGYTF
TRBV7-9	TRBJ2-6	-	-	TGTGCCAGCAGCCCTACGGCGGGGACTGGGGCCAACGTCCTGACTTTC	CASSPTAGTGANVLTF
TRBV5-1	TRBJ2-6	-	-	TGCGCCAGCCTTCAGGGACATACGTTGGGGGGGGCCAACGTCCTGACTTTC	CASLQGHTLGGANVLTF
TRBV19	TRBJ2-1	-	-	TGTGCCAGTAGTGGTCACTTACTTCTCAATGAGCAGTTCTTC	CASSGHLLLNEQFF
TRBV5-1	TRBJ2-5	-	TRBD1	TGCGCCAGCAGCCCACTGACAGGGGTGAGGCAAGAGACCCAGTACTTC	CASSPLTGVRQETQYF
TRBV29-1	TRBJ2-1	-	-	TGCAGCGTGTCGAACCGAAGACTAGGAAGCTCCTACAATGAGCAGTTCTTC	CSVSNRRLGSSYNEQFF
TRBV28	TRBJ1-5	-	-	TGTGCCAGCAGTTTAGAGGGCGTGGGCAATCAGCCCCAGCATTTT	CASSLEGVGNQPQHF
TRBV30	TRBJ1-6	-	TRBD1	TGTGCCTGGAGCCGACAGGGAAATTCACCCCTCCACTTT	CAWSRQGNSPLHF
TRBV9	TRBJ2-2	-	-	TGTGCCAGCAGCGTGGGCCCCCGAAACACCGGGGAGCTGTTTTTT	CASSVGPRNTGELFF
TRBV30	TRBJ1-5	-	-	TGTGCCTGGAGTGTGGGGAATCCTGGCAATCAGCCCCAGCATTTT	CAWSVGNPGNQPQHF
TRBV5-1	TRBJ2-1	-	TRBD2	TGCGCCAGCAGCCCTGGATTAGGGACTAGCGGGGGGTACAATGAGCAGTTCTTC	CASSPGLGTSGGYNEQFF
TRBV28	TRBJ1-5	-	-	TGTGCCAGCAGCCTCCCGGGACGACTGATTAGCAATCAGCCCCAGCATTTT	CASSLPGRLISNQPQHF
TRBV28	TRBJ1-3	-	-	TGTGCCAGCAGTTTTGCGGGGGCCTCTGGAAACACCATATATTTT	CASSFAGASGNTIYF
TRBV2	TRBJ1-4	once	-	TGTGCCAGCAGTGCCCAGTCAGGAGCAAAGCGGGAAAAACTGTTTTTT	CASSAQSGAKREKLFF
TRBV4-3	TRBJ2-1	-	TRBD2	TGCGCCAGCAGCCCAAGGGGTAGAGCGGGATGGAATGAGCAGTTCTTC	CASSPRGRAGWNEQFF
TRBV30	TRBJ1-5	-	-	TGTGCCTGGGGGTCGGGTCAGCCCCAGCATTTT	CAWGSGQPQHF
TRBV6-5	TRBJ2-7	-	TRBD1	TGTGCCAGCAGTTACTTGAATGACAGGGGGCTCTACGAGCAGTACTTC	CASSYLNDRGLYEQYF
TRBV20-1	TRBJ2-1	once	-	TGCAGTGCTAGTGCGAATGAGCAGTTCTTC	CSASANEQFF
TRBV7-8	TRBJ1-2	-	TRBD1	TGTGCCAGCAGCGCCTCCAGACAGGGAGATGGCTACACCTTC	CASSASRQGDGYTF
TRBV27	TRBJ2-3	-	-	TGTGCCAGCAGTTACTACCGGTCCCTTAGCACAGATACGCAGTATTTT	CASSYYRSLSTDTQYF
TRBV7-2	TRBJ2-1	once	-	TGTGCCAGCACCCTAGGAGGTGAGCAGTTCTTC	CASTLGGEQFF
TRBV5-1	TRBJ1-1	-	-	TGCGCCAGCAGCTTCACGGAGGAGGCCACTGAAGCTTTCTTT	CASSFTEEATEAFF
TRBV9	TRBJ1-1	-	-	TGTGCCAGCAGCGTAGACCCAAGTTGGAACACTGAAGCTTTCTTT	CASSVDPSWNTEAFF